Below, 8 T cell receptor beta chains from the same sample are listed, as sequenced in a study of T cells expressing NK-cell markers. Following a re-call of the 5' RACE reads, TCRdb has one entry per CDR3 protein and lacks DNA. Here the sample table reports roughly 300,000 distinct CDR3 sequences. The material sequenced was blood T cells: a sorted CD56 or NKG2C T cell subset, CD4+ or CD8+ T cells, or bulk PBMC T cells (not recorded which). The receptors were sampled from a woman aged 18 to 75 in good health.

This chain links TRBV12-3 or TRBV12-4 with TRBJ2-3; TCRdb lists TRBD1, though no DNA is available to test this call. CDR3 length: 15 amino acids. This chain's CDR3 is CASSFRPTGEDTQYF.

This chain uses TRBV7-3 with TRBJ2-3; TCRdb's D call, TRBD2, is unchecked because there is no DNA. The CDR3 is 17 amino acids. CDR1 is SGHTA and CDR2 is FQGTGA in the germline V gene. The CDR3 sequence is CASSPSGAGGGTDTQYF.

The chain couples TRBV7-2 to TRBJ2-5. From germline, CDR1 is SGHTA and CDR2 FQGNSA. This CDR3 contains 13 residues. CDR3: CASSGWQQETQYF.

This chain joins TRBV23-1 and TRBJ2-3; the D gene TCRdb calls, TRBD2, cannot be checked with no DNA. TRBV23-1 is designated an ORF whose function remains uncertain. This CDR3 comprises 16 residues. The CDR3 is CASRIISGEESDTQYF.

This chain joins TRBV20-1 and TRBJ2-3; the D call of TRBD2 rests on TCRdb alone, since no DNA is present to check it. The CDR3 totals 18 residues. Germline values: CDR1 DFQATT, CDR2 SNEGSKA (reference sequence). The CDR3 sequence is CSAVRRTSRSGGTDTQYF.

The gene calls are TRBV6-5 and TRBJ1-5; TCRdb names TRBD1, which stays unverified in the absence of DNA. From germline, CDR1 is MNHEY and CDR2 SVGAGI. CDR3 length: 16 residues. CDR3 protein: CASSYSSTGGGQPQHF.

The CDR3 protein is CASSGLAETQYF. V and J are TRBV6-1 and TRBJ2-5; without DNA, the TCRdb call of TRBD2 cannot be checked. The CDR3 totals 12 residues. The germline V gene encodes CDR1 MNHNS and CDR2 SASEGT.

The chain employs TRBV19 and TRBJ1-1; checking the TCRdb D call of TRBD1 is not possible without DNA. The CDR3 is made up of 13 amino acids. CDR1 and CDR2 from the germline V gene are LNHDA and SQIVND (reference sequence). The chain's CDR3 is CASSIRGDTEAFF.